This T cell receptor beta chain was identified in a study of blood T cell repertoires in COVID-19. Across the whole study: The study counted Cohort 3 donors as recovered given two negative PCRs, clearance, or symptom resolution. Donors in the United States, Italy and Spain gave samples during acute or convalescent COVID-19. PBMCs, B-cell-depleted T cells, or T cells were the source of the cDNA or gDNA that made up the material.

Measured with immunoSEQ multiplex PCR; TCRdb has only the in-frame clones, and not every one. The data contain fewer than 350,000 clones, 85% to 90% of them singletons. Germline V gene data show CDR1 as GTSNPN and CDR2 as SVGIG (reference sequence). The CDR3 is 15 residues long. With V trimmed by 0 bases and J by 5 bases, 6 bases remained unmatched. Sequencing used PBMCs or T cells enriched from blood (not recorded which). The clonotype originates from a woman in her fifties or sixties in a cohort exposed to, infected with or recovered from COVID-19 (not recorded which). The V call is TRBV30, the J call TRBJ2-1, with 8 bases matching TRBD2. In DNA, the CDR3 is TGTGCCTGGAGTGTTTGGAGCGGGGGAAACAATGAGCAGTTCTTC. Translation: CAWSVWSGGNNEQFF.